Listed below are T cell receptor beta chains from one sample, sequenced in a study of blood T cell repertoires in COVID-19. Only in-frame clones appear in the TCRdb table, and some are missing; sequencing was by immunoSEQ multiplex PCR. This sample has around 140,000 clones; about nine tenths occur once, and the top ten carry approximately 10%. Sequencing used PBMCs or T cells enriched from blood (not recorded which). The receptors shown here come from a man in his 60s who had recovered from COVID-19. CDR3s leave out the opening cysteine and the closing phenylalanine or tryptophan. The D gene is left open where the match is weak.

>.|TRBV10-3
AITSQVDQETQY
>.|TRBV2
ASSEDSRKTF
>TRBD1|TRBV13
ASSLGPGGNTEAF
>.|TRBV7-2
ASSSHREAKKTQY
>TRBD2|TRBV20-1
SASLAGGPRYLDTQY
>.|TRBV6-5
ASRLNNEQF
>.|TRBV15
ATSTQVGTSYNEQF
>.|TRBV20-1
SADSQETQY
>.|TRBV12-5
ASGIGHNNEQF
>.|TRBV12-3/TRBV12-4
ASSLLGAYEQF
>.|TRBV6-2/TRBV6-3
ASSRGGQRPQH
>.|TRBV5-1
ASSFAQPNVEAF
>.|TRBV5-4
ASSAWGYEQF
>.|TRBV7-2
ASSFRGLSNQPQH
>.|TRBV7-2
ASRWGLSYEQY
>.|TRBV20-1
SASRSVNGYGYT
>TRBD1|TRBV2
ASRTRTGGSEQY
>TRBD2|TRBV19
ASSMTSGTYNEQF
>TRBD2|TRBV4-2
ASSQSFSGGIYEQY
>TRBD2|TRBV5-4
ASSPKAGLAGVEQF
>.|TRBV15
ATFDLYSGNTIY
>.|TRBV19
ASTIQDTQY
>.|TRBV19
ASKDGQGRGTNEKLF
>TRBD1|TRBV6-6
ASSWRDRSNYGYT
>.|TRBV25-1
ASTRYEQY